Listed below are T cell receptor beta chains from one sample, sequenced in a study of STAT5B mutations in CD4+ large granular lymphocyte leukemia. TCRdb's copy holds only in-frame clones and misses some; the assay was immunoSEQ multiplex PCR. The sample lists around 32,000 clones, 60% to 80% occurring once. The specimen sequenced was CD4+ T cells from blood buffy coats. These receptors were taken from a human donor in good health. Both conserved end residues are part of each CDR3. A D gene is named only where the DNA matches it firmly. Not every row has a clone size; where given, it reads once, few, many or a size class.

v_call: TRBV5-5; clone_size: -; j_call: TRBJ1-5; d_call: -; cdr3_nt: TGTGCCAGCAGCTCCTTTGTGGGGACTCAGCCCCAGCATTTT; cdr3_aa: CASSSFVGTQPQHF
v_call: TRBV9; clone_size: few; j_call: TRBJ1-5; d_call: TRBD1; cdr3_nt: TGTGCCAGCAGCGTAGAGGACAGGCCAAATCAGCCCCAGCATTTT; cdr3_aa: CASSVEDRPNQPQHF
v_call: TRBV19; clone_size: once; j_call: TRBJ1-1; d_call: -; cdr3_nt: TGTGCCAGTATCCCTGGGAGGACAGTTGATATGATGAACACTGAAGCTTTCTTT; cdr3_aa: CASIPGRTVDMMNTEAFF
v_call: TRBV7-7; clone_size: -; j_call: TRBJ2-1; d_call: TRBD1; cdr3_nt: TGTGCTAGCAGCCTACGGACAGGGGGAGCCTACAATGAGCAGTTCTTC; cdr3_aa: CASSLRTGGAYNEQFF
v_call: TRBV7-2; clone_size: -; j_call: TRBJ2-2; d_call: TRBD2; cdr3_nt: TGTGCCAGCAGCCCGGGACTAACGTTTACCGGGGAGCTGTTTTTT; cdr3_aa: CASSPGLTFTGELFF
v_call: TRBV6-1; clone_size: -; j_call: TRBJ2-1; d_call: -; cdr3_nt: TGTGCCAGCAGTGAGTCGCAGGGGTCCTACAATGAGCAGTTCTTC; cdr3_aa: CASSESQGSYNEQFF
v_call: TRBV7-2; clone_size: -; j_call: TRBJ2-3; d_call: TRBD2; cdr3_nt: TGTGCCAGCAGCCCTGGACTAGCTGGAGATACGCAGTATTTT; cdr3_aa: CASSPGLAGDTQYF
v_call: TRBV30; clone_size: -; j_call: TRBJ1-6; d_call: TRBD1; cdr3_nt: TGTGCCTGGAGTGGGGGACAGGCCGGACGTTCACCCCTCCACTTT; cdr3_aa: CAWSGGQAGRSPLHF
v_call: TRBV10-3; clone_size: -; j_call: TRBJ1-5; d_call: -; cdr3_nt: TGTGCCATCAGTGAGTCAGGAGGGAACAATCAGCCCCAGCATTTT; cdr3_aa: CAISESGGNNQPQHF
v_call: TRBV7-3; clone_size: few; j_call: TRBJ1-2; d_call: -; cdr3_nt: TGTGCCAGCAGCGGGGATATGGGCGGCTACACCTTC; cdr3_aa: CASSGDMGGYTF
v_call: TRBV7-7; clone_size: -; j_call: TRBJ2-1; d_call: -; cdr3_nt: TGTGCTAGCAGCCCCAGGGGCGATAATGAGCAGTTCTTC; cdr3_aa: CASSPRGDNEQFF
v_call: TRBV18; clone_size: -; j_call: TRBJ2-1; d_call: TRBD1; cdr3_nt: TGTGCCAGCTCACCACCGTGGCAGGGGGCGCCCCGTTCCTACAATGAGCAGTTCTTC; cdr3_aa: CASSPPWQGAPRSYNEQFF
v_call: TRBV4-2; clone_size: -; j_call: TRBJ2-3; d_call: TRBD2; cdr3_nt: TGTGCCAGCAGCCAAGATTGGCTAGCGGGGGCCGTTAGCACAGATACGCAGTATTTT; cdr3_aa: CASSQDWLAGAVSTDTQYF
v_call: TRBV6-5; clone_size: -; j_call: TRBJ2-7; d_call: -; cdr3_nt: TGTGCCAGCAGTCGTGGACAGTGGGAAGACGAGCAGTACTTC; cdr3_aa: CASSRGQWEDEQYF
v_call: TRBV5-1; clone_size: -; j_call: TRBJ2-1; d_call: TRBD1; cdr3_nt: TGCGCCAGCAGGCGCCGGGACAGGGGCCAGGGTGAGCAGTTCTTC; cdr3_aa: CASRRRDRGQGEQFF
v_call: TRBV6-1; clone_size: once; j_call: TRBJ1-1; d_call: -; cdr3_nt: TGTGCCAGCACCCCGGGACGCGGAAACACTGAAGCTTTCTTT; cdr3_aa: CASTPGRGNTEAFF
v_call: TRBV7-9; clone_size: -; j_call: TRBJ2-7; d_call: -; cdr3_nt: TGTGCCAGCAGCTTATCAACCTACGAGCAGTACTTC; cdr3_aa: CASSLSTYEQYF
v_call: TRBV6-1; clone_size: -; j_call: TRBJ1-2; d_call: TRBD1; cdr3_nt: TGTGCCAGCAGTGGGACAGGATTTAACTATGGCTACACCTTC; cdr3_aa: CASSGTGFNYGYTF
v_call: TRBV18; clone_size: few; j_call: TRBJ1-1; d_call: TRBD1; cdr3_nt: TGTGCCAGCTCACGACAGGGGTCGGCGGTTGAAGCTTTCTTT; cdr3_aa: CASSRQGSAVEAFF
v_call: TRBV6-6; clone_size: -; j_call: TRBJ2-7; d_call: TRBD1; cdr3_nt: TGTGCCAGCGGGAGATCCGGGACAGGGACCTACGAGCAGTACTTC; cdr3_aa: CASGRSGTGTYEQYF
v_call: TRBV2; clone_size: -; j_call: TRBJ2-7; d_call: TRBD1; cdr3_nt: TGTGCCAGCAGTGGCTGGGACAGGTTCTACGAGCAGTACTTC; cdr3_aa: CASSGWDRFYEQYF
v_call: TRBV6-5; clone_size: -; j_call: TRBJ2-5; d_call: -; cdr3_nt: TGTGCCAGCAGTGGAGAGTACCAAGAGACCCAGTACTTC; cdr3_aa: CASSGEYQETQYF
v_call: TRBV30; clone_size: -; j_call: TRBJ1-5; d_call: -; cdr3_nt: TGTGCCTGGAGACTGTCTAGCTCGAGCAATCAGCCCCAGCATTTT; cdr3_aa: CAWRLSSSSNQPQHF
v_call: TRBV7-9; clone_size: -; j_call: TRBJ2-7; d_call: TRBD2; cdr3_nt: TGTGCCAGCAGCTTCCGTCGGGGGGGGCTCGAGCAGTACTTC; cdr3_aa: CASSFRRGGLEQYF
v_call: TRBV7-3; clone_size: few; j_call: TRBJ2-1; d_call: -; cdr3_nt: TGTGCCAGCAGCTCGGTTATGGGTGAGCAGTTCTTC; cdr3_aa: CASSSVMGEQFF
v_call: TRBV5-1; clone_size: -; j_call: TRBJ1-6; d_call: TRBD1; cdr3_nt: TGCGCCAGCAGCGGGGCCGGGCAGGGGGCATTTAATTCACCCCTCCACTTT; cdr3_aa: CASSGAGQGAFNSPLHF
v_call: TRBV18; clone_size: few; j_call: TRBJ1-3; d_call: TRBD1; cdr3_nt: TGTGCCAGCTCACCAACAGGGGGAACTGGAAACACCATATATTTT; cdr3_aa: CASSPTGGTGNTIYF
v_call: TRBV5-1; clone_size: -; j_call: TRBJ2-7; d_call: -; cdr3_nt: TGCGCCAGCAGCTTTTTAAGGTCCTACGAGCAGTACTTC; cdr3_aa: CASSFLRSYEQYF
v_call: TRBV5-1; clone_size: -; j_call: TRBJ2-1; d_call: -; cdr3_nt: TGCGCCAGCAGCTTGGATGGCTACTCCAAGAACAATGAGCAGTTCTTC; cdr3_aa: CASSLDGYSKNNEQFF
v_call: TRBV28; clone_size: -; j_call: TRBJ1-2; d_call: TRBD1; cdr3_nt: TGTGCCAGCAGCTTCCCAGACAGGGGTGTCTATGGCTACACCTTC; cdr3_aa: CASSFPDRGVYGYTF
v_call: TRBV10-2; clone_size: -; j_call: TRBJ2-7; d_call: TRBD1; cdr3_nt: TGCGCCAGCGGATACGGGACAGGTTACTACGAGCAGTACTTC; cdr3_aa: CASGYGTGYYEQYF
v_call: TRBV27; clone_size: -; j_call: TRBJ2-5; d_call: -; cdr3_nt: TGTGCCAGCAGCCGTAACGGCCGGATTGACCAGTACTTC; cdr3_aa: CASSRNGRIDQYF
v_call: TRBV6-6; clone_size: few; j_call: TRBJ1-1; d_call: -; cdr3_nt: TGTGCCAGCACCAACTTGCCCGGGGGGACTGAAGCTTTCTTT; cdr3_aa: CASTNLPGGTEAFF
v_call: TRBV28; clone_size: -; j_call: TRBJ2-6; d_call: -; cdr3_nt: TGTGCCAGCAGTTTAGGGGGCCGGGGGCTAGGAGGGGCCAACGTCCTGACTTTC; cdr3_aa: CASSLGGRGLGGANVLTF
v_call: TRBV20-1; clone_size: -; j_call: TRBJ2-3; d_call: TRBD2; cdr3_nt: TGCAGGGGGGGGAGCACAGATACGCAGTATTTT; cdr3_aa: CRGGSTDTQYF
v_call: TRBV5-1; clone_size: few; j_call: TRBJ1-1; d_call: TRBD1; cdr3_nt: TGCGCCAGCAGCTACGGACAGGGTGCCACTGAAGCTTTCTTT; cdr3_aa: CASSYGQGATEAFF
v_call: TRBV9; clone_size: once; j_call: TRBJ2-7; d_call: TRBD2; cdr3_nt: TGTGCCAGCAGCGTAGAGGGAGGGCGCGACGAGCAGTACTTC; cdr3_aa: CASSVEGGRDEQYF
v_call: TRBV2; clone_size: few; j_call: TRBJ2-5; d_call: -; cdr3_nt: TGTGCCAGCAGTGGACCGTTCCAAGAGACCCAGTACTTC; cdr3_aa: CASSGPFQETQYF
v_call: TRBV5-1; clone_size: -; j_call: TRBJ2-4; d_call: -; cdr3_nt: TGCGCCAGCAGCTTGGCCGAGATAGCCAAAAACATTCAGTACTTC; cdr3_aa: CASSLAEIAKNIQYF
v_call: TRBV10-3; clone_size: -; j_call: TRBJ2-3; d_call: -; cdr3_nt: TGTGCCATCTCAAGCACAGATACGCAGTATTTT; cdr3_aa: CAISSTDTQYF
v_call: TRBV5-1; clone_size: -; j_call: TRBJ1-3; d_call: -; cdr3_nt: TGCGCCAGCAGCTCGTTGGGAAACACCATATATTTT; cdr3_aa: CASSSLGNTIYF
v_call: TRBV4-2; clone_size: -; j_call: TRBJ2-5; d_call: TRBD2; cdr3_nt: TGTGCCAGCAGCCAAGACTCGGGACTAGCGTTCCAAGAGACCCAGTACTTC; cdr3_aa: CASSQDSGLAFQETQYF
v_call: TRBV11-3; clone_size: -; j_call: TRBJ2-6; d_call: -; cdr3_nt: TGTGCCAGCAGCTTAGTCGTTTCCGGGGCCAACGTCCTGACTTTC; cdr3_aa: CASSLVVSGANVLTF
v_call: TRBV4-1; clone_size: -; j_call: TRBJ1-6; d_call: -; cdr3_nt: TGCGCCAGCAGCCAGGGCGAGGGGGGCGTAAGTTCACCCCTCCACTTT; cdr3_aa: CASSQGEGGVSSPLHF
v_call: TRBV2; clone_size: few; j_call: TRBJ1-5; d_call: -; cdr3_nt: TGTGCCAGCAGTTCGGGGTTGAGGCAGCCCCAGCATTTT; cdr3_aa: CASSSGLRQPQHF
v_call: TRBV30; clone_size: few; j_call: TRBJ1-6; d_call: -; cdr3_nt: TGTGCCTGGAAGAGGAGCGATAATTCACCCCTCCACTTT; cdr3_aa: CAWKRSDNSPLHF